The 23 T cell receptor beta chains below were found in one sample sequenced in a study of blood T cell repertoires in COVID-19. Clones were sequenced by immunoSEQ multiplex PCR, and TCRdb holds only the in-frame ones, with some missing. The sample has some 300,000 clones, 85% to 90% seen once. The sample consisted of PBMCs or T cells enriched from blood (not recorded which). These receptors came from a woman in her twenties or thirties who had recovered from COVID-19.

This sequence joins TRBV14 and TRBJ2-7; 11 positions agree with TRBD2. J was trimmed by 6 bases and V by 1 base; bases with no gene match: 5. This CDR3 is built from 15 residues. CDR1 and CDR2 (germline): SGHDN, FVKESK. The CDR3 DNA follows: TGTGCCAGCAGCCAAGCACTAGCGGGAGTAGGCGAGCAGTACTTC. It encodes CASSQALAGVGEQYF.

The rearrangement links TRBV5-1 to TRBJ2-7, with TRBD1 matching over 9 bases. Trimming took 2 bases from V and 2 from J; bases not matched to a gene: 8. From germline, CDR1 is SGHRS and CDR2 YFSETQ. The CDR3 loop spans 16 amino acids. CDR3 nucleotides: TGCGCCAGCAGCTTAGCCCGGGACAGGGTTCCCTACGAGCAGTACTTC. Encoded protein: CASSLARDRVPYEQYF.

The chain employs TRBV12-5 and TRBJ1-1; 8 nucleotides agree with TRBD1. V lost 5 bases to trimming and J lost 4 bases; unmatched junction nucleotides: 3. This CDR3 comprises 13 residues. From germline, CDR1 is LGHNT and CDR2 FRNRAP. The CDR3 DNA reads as TGTGCTAGTGGTCCAACAGGGGGCACTGAAGCTTTCTTT. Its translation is CASGPTGGTEAFF.

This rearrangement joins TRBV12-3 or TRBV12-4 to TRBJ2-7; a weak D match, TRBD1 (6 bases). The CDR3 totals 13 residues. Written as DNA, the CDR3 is TGTGCCAGCAGTGGGGACACGAAAACGCTATTGGAGGTC. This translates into CASSGDTKTLLEV.

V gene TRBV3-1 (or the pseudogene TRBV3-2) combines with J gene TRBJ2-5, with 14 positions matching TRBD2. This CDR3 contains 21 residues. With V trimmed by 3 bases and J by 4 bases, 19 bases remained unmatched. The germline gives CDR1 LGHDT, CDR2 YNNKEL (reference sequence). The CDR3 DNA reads TGTGCCAGCAGCCACTCCCCTCTGGGGACTAGCGGGGGAGAGATTCGAGAGACCCAGTACTTC. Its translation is CASSHSPLGTSGGEIRETQYF.

The CDR3 DNA sequence: TGTGCCATCAGCGTTGACAGAATTGAAGCTTTCTTT. This encodes CAISVDRIEAFF. The chain combines TRBV10-3 with TRBJ1-1, with TRBD1 as a possible D gene (5 bases). This CDR3 has 12 amino acids. The V gene lost 6 bases and the J gene lost 7 bases, with 12 bases spanning the gap. Germline V gives CDR1 ENHRY, CDR2 SYGVKD.

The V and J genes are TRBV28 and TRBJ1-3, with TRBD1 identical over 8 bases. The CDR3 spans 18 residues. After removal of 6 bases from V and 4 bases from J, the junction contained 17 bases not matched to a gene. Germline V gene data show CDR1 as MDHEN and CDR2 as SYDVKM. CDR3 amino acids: CASRLTLTGDVLGNTIYF. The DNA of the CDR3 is TGTGCCAGCAGGCTAACCCTGACAGGGGACGTTTTGGGAAACACCATATATTTT.

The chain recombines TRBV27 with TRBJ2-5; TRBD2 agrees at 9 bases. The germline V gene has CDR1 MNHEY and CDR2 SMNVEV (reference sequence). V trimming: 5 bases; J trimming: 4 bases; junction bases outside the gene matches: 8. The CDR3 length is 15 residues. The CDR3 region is CASSRGRAGGETQYF. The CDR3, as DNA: TGTGCCAGCAGTCGCGGGAGGGCCGGGGGAGAGACCCAGTACTTC.

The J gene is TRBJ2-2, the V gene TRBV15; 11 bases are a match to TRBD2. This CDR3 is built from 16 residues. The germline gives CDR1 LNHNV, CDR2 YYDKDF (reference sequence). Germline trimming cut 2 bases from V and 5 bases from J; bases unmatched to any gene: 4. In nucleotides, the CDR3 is TGTGCCACCAGCAGATTAGCGGGAGGGATGACCGGGGAGCTGTTTTTT. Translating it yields CATSRLAGGMTGELFF.

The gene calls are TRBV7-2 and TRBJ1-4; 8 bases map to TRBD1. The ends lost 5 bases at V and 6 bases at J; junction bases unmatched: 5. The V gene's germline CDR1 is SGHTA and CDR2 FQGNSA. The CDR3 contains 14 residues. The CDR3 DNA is TGTGCCAGCAGCCGGGGACAGGACGATGAAAAACTGTTTTTT. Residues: CASSRGQDDEKLFF.

CDR3 residues: CASSRSLEENEQFF. The CDR3 DNA is TGTGCCAGCAGCCGGTCCTTAGAAGAAAATGAGCAGTTCTTC. The V call is TRBV7-2, the J call TRBJ2-1; no clear D gene. The CDR3 extends over 14 amino acids. Germline V gene data show CDR1 as SGHTA and CDR2 as FQGNSA. Between the trimmed V and J ends, which lost 5 bases and 7 bases, there was a span of 15 bases.

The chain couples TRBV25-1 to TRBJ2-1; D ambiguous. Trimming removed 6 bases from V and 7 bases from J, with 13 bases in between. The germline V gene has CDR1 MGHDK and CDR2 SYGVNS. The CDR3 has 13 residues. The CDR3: CASSQDTRNEQFF. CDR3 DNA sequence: TGTGCCAGCAGCCAGGATACGAGAAATGAGCAGTTCTTC.

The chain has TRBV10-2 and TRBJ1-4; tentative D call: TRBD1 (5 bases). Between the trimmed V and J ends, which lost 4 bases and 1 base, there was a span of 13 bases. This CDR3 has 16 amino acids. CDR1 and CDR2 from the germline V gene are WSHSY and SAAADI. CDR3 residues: CASSAGREGTNEKLFF. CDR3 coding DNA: TGCGCCAGCAGTGCGGGCAGGGAAGGAACTAATGAAAAACTGTTTTTT.

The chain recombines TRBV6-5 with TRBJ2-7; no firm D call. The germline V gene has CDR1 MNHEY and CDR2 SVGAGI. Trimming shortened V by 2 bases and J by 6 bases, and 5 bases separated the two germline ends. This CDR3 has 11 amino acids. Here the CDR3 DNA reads TGTGCCAGCAGTTACCGTAGCGAGCAGTACTTC. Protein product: CASSYRSEQYF.

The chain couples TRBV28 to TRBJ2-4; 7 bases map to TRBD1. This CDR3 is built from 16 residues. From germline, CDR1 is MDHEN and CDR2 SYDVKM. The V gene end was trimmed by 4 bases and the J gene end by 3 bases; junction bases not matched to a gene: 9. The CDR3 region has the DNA TGTGCCAGCAGTTCCTGGACAGGCCAGCTCAAAAACATTCAGTACTTC. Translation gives CASSSWTGQLKNIQYF.

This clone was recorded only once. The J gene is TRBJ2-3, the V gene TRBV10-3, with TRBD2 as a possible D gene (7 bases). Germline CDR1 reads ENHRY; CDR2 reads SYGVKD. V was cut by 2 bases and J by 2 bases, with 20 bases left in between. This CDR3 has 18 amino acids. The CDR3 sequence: CAISERGGSQRPTDTQYF. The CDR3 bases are TGTGCCATCAGTGAGAGGGGGGGATCGCAACGTCCCACAGATACGCAGTATTTT.

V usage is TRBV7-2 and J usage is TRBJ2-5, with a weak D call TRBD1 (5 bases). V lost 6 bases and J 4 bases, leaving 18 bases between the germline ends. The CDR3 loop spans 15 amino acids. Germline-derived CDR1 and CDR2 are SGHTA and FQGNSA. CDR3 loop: CASSTNAGKTETQYF. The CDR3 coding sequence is TGTGCCAGCAGTACTAACGCAGGGAAAACAGAGACCCAGTACTTC.

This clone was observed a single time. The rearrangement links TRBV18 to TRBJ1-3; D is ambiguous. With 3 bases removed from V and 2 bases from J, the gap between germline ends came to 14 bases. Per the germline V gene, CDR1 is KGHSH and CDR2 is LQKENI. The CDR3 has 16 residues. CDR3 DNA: TGTGCCAGCTCACCTCCTACTCGACTGGCTGGAAACACCATATATTTT. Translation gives CASSPPTRLAGNTIYF.

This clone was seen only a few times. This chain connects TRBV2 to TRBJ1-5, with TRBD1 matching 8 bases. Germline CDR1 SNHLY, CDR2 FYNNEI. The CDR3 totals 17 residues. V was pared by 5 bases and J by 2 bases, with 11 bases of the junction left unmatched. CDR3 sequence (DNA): TGTGCCAGCAGTCCAAGCTCGACAGGGGCGGGCAATCAGCCCCAGCATTTT. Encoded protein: CASSPSSTGAGNQPQHF.

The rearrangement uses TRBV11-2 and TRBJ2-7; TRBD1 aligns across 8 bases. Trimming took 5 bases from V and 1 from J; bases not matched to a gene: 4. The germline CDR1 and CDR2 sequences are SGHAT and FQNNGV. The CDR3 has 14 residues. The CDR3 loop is CASSPGDRSYEQYF. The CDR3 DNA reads TGTGCCAGCAGCCCTGGGGACAGGTCCTACGAGCAGTACTTC.

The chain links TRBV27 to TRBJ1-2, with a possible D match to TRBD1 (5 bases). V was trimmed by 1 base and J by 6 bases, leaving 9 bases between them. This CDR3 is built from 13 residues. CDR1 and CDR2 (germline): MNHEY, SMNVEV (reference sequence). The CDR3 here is CASSLWGLDGYTF. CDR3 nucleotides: TGTGCCAGCAGTTTATGGGGACTAGATGGCTACACCTTC.

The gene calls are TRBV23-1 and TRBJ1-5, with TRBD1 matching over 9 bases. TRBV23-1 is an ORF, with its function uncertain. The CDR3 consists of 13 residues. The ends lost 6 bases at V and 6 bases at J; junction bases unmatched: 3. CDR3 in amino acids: CASRGTGFQPQHF. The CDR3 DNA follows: TGCGCCAGCAGGGGGACAGGGTTTCAGCCCCAGCATTTT.

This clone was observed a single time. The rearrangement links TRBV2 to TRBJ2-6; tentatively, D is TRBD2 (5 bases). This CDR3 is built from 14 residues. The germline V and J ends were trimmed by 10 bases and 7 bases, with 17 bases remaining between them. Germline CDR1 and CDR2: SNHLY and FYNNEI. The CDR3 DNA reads TGTGCCACCTCTGGACTCTGGGGTGCCAACGTCCTGACTTTC. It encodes CATSGLWGANVLTF.